This T cell receptor (beta chain) was retrieved from a study of cytomegalovirus exposure and HLA in healthy donors. In the study overall: An analysis done earlier identified 117 million unique TCR beta sequences from approximately 170 million T cells.

PCR primers comprised 60 Vbeta and 13 Jbeta primers. Sequencing was performed with immunoSEQ multiplex PCR; in TCRdb, only in-frame clones are kept and a portion is missing. The sample has about 190,000 clones; approximately 86% are singletons. Germline V gene lookup returns CDR1 SGHTA and CDR2 FQGNSA. Trimming removed 5 bases at V and 1 base at J, with 11 bases between. The CDR3 loop spans 14 amino acids. Those who donated were healthy bone marrow donors. Likely unrecorded immune exposures existed in these nominally healthy donors. The clonotype comes from a boy between 2 and 10 years old in good health and CMV-seronegative. This rearrangement joins TRBV7-2 to TRBJ2-5, with a weak D call TRBD1 (6 bases). The sample was PBMCs. The chain's CDR3 is CASSETGLQETQYF. The CDR3 bases are TGTGCCAGCAGCGAGACAGGTCTCCAAGAGACCCAGTACTTC.